Presented here are 5 T cell receptor beta chains from one specimen sequenced in a study of CD8 T cells in ankylosing spondylitis. TCRdb reprocessed the 5' RACE reads via MiXCR and lists one record per CDR3 protein. This sample has 150,000 to 200,000 distinct CDR3 sequences, with around a third found just once. Sequencing input: synovial fluid, either unsorted or a sorted T cell fraction (not recorded which). The receptors here all came from a male donor with ankylosing spondylitis.

This clonotype was seen only a few times. This rearrangement joins TRBV20-1 to TRBJ1-5; 8 nucleotides line up with TRBD1. V shed 3 bases and J 6 bases; nucleotides not matched to a gene: 16. The CDR3 consists of 17 residues. CDR1 and CDR2 (germline): DFQATT, SNEGSKA (reference sequence). Here the CDR3 DNA reads TGCAGTGCTAGTTGGTCAGGGGGCGCGATTTCTGGTCAGCCCCAGCATTTT. This gives the protein CSASWSGGAISGQPQHF.

This chain joins TRBV7-4 and TRBJ1-5, with a possible D match to TRBD1 (6 bases). Germline V CDR1 and CDR2: SGHVT, SQSDAQ. Trimming left V 0 bases short and J 7 bases short, with 19 bases between. The CDR3 is 17 residues long. CDR3 sequence: CASSLARAGGSDQPQHF. In DNA, the CDR3 is TGTGCCAGCAGCTTAGCCCGTGCCGGGGGCAGCGACCAGCCCCAGCATTTT.

This clonotype was observed at least ten times. The chain uses TRBV7-9 and TRBJ1-1; perhaps TRBD1 as D (6 bases). Looked up from germline, CDR1 is SEHNR and CDR2 is FQNEAQ (reference sequence). Trimming shortened V by 3 bases and J by 0 bases, and 14 bases separated the two germline ends. This CDR3 comprises 16 residues. The CDR3 loop is CASSFTKRTVNTEAFF. CDR3 bases: TGTGCCAGCAGCTTTACGAAAAGGACAGTGAACACTGAAGCTTTCTTT. The complete variable domain, with remaining parts taken from reference TRBV7-9 and TRBJ1-1, reads DTGVSQNPRHKITKRGQNVTFRCDPISEHNRLYWYRQTLGQGPEFLTYFQNEAQLEKSRLLSDRFSAERPKGSFSTLEIQRTEQGDSAMYLCASSFTKRTVNTEAFFGQGTRLTVV.

This clonotype was seen repeatedly, ten times or more. The chain uses TRBV11-2 and TRBJ2-1; 13 bases line up with TRBD2. The V and J ends lost 1 base and 7 bases, in that order; junction bases with no gene match: 7. Germline CDR1 is SGHAT and CDR2 is FQNNGV. The CDR3 contains 17 residues. The CDR3 nucleotides are TGTGCCAGCAGCTTAGTCGGACTAGCGGGGGCCTGGAATGAGCAGTTCTTC. Amino acid sequence: CASSLVGLAGAWNEQFF.

V and J are TRBV6-2 or TRBV6-3 and TRBJ2-7; tentative D call: TRBD1 (6 bases). The V gene lost 7 bases and the J gene lost 7 bases, with 20 bases spanning the gap. CDR1 and CDR2 from the germline V gene are MNHEY and SVGEGT. The CDR3 consists of 14 residues. CDR3 loop: CASKDGGRGGEQYF. CDR3 nucleotides: TGTGCCAGCAAGGACGGCGGACGAGGGGGTGAGCAGTACTTC.